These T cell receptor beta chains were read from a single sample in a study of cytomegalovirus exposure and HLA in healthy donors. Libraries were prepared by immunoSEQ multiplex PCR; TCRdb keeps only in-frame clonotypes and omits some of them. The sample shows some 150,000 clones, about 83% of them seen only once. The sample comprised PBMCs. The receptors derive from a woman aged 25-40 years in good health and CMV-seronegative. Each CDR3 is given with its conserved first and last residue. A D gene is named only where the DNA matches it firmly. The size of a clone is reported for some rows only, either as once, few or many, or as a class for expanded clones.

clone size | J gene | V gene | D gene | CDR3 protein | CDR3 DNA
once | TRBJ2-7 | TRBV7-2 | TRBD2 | CASSPLGLVLYEQYF | TGTGCCAGCAGCCCCCTGGGACTAGTGCTCTACGAGCAGTACTTC
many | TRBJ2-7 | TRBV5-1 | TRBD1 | CASSDTGTANYEQYF | TGCGCCAGCAGCGACACCGGGACAGCAAATTACGAGCAGTACTTC
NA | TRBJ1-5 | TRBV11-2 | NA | CASSRTPRLDQPQHF | TGTGCCAGCAGCCGGACTCCTAGACTTGATCAGCCCCAGCATTTT
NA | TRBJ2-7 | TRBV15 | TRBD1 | CATSRTGGSFEQYF | TGTGCCACCAGCAGGACAGGGGGCTCGTTCGAGCAGTACTTC
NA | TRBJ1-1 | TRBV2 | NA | CASSDGGAVSFVAEAFF | TGTGCCAGCAGTGATGGAGGGGCGGTTTCGTTCGTCGCTGAAGCTTTCTTT
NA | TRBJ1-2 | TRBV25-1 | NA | CASSPDSFNYGYTF | TGTGCCAGCTCCCCGGACAGTTTTAACTATGGCTACACCTTC
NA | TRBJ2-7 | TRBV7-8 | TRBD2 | CASSFPGLWRGDSYEQYF | TGTGCCAGCAGCTTCCCCGGTCTGTGGCGGGGGGACTCCTACGAGCAGTACTTC
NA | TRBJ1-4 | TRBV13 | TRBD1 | CASSLKVGRGPLNEKLFF | TGTGCCAGCAGCTTAAAGGTCGGGAGGGGGCCTTTGAATGAAAAACTGTTTTTT
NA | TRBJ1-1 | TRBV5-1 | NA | CASSTPDSPAAFF | TGCGCCAGCAGCACGCCGGACAGTCCCGCAGCTTTCTTT
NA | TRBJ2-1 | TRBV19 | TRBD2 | CASSITSGVYNEQFF | TGTGCCAGTAGTATTACTAGCGGGGTCTACAATGAGCAGTTCTTC
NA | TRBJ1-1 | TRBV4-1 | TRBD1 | CASSTTGTGWGEAFF | TGCGCCAGCAGCACGACCGGGACAGGGTGGGGTGAAGCTTTCTTT
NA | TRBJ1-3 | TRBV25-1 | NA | CASTPSGGGNTIYF | TGTGCCAGCACCCCCAGCGGTGGGGGAAACACCATATATTTT
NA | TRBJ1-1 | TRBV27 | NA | CASQNRVPNTEAFF | TGTGCCAGCCAAAACAGGGTTCCCAACACTGAAGCTTTCTTT
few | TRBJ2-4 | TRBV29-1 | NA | CSVRTNLAKNIQYF | TGCAGCGTTAGGACTAACCTAGCCAAAAACATTCAGTACTTC
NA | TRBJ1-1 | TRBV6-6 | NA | CASSYARETEAFF | TGTGCCAGCAGTTACGCACGGGAAACTGAAGCTTTCTTT
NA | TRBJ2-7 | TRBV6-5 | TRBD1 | CASSYYGTGSVGEQYF | TGTGCCAGCAGTTACTATGGGACAGGGTCCGTCGGCGAGCAGTACTTC
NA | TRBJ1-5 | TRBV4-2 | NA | CASSQLRSGVGNQPQHF | TGTGCCAGCAGCCAACTAAGGTCGGGGGTTGGCAATCAGCCCCAGCATTTT
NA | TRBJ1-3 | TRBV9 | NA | CASSVRSSGNTIYF | TGTGCCAGCAGCGTACGTAGCTCTGGAAACACCATATATTTT
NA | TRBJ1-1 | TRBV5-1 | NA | CASSLSRGVGNTEAFF | TGCGCCAGCAGCTTGAGTCGGGGGGTGGGTAACACTGAAGCTTTCTTT
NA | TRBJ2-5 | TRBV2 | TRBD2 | CASSWTSGQETQYF | TGTGCCAGCAGTTGGACTAGCGGACAAGAGACCCAGTACTTC
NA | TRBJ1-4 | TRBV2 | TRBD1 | CASSGQTDRALNEKLFF | TGTGCCAGCAGTGGCCAAACCGACAGGGCGCTTAATGAAAAACTGTTTTTT
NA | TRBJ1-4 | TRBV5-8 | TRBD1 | CASSKYRGQGNEKLFF | TGTGCCAGCAGCAAATACAGGGGACAGGGGAATGAAAAACTGTTTTTT
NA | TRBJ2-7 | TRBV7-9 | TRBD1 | CASSTGQGWSYEQYF | TGTGCCAGCAGCACCGGACAGGGATGGTCCTACGAGCAGTACTTC
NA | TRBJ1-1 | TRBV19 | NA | CASSIGRRDTEAFF | TGTGCCAGTAGTATCGGGAGACGGGACACTGAAGCTTTCTTT
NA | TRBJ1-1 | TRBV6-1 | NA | CASSNRDPNTEAFF | TGTGCCAGCAGCAACAGGGACCCAAACACTGAAGCTTTCTTT
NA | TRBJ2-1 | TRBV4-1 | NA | CASSQVSVNEQFF | TGCGCCAGCAGCCAAGTTAGCGTGAATGAGCAGTTCTTC
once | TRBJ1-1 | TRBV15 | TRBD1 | CATGDRFKAEAFF | TGTGCCACGGGGGACAGGTTTAAGGCTGAAGCTTTCTTT
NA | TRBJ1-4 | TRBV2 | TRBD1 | CASSMGQGDEKLFF | TGTGCCAGCAGTATGGGCCAGGGGGATGAAAAACTGTTTTTT
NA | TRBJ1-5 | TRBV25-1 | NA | CASSDAADFNQPQHF | TGTGCCAGCAGTGATGCGGCAGATTTCAATCAGCCCCAGCATTTT